A selection of T cell receptor beta chains follows, all from one sample in a study of T cells in Graves' hyperthyroidism and ophthalmopathy. MiXCR was run by TCRdb on the multiplex PCR reads, yielding one entry per CDR3 protein. Among a few hundred thousand distinct CDR3 sequences listed, roughly 15% were seen once. Sequences were obtained from blood. All receptors derive from a woman in her 30s with Graves' ophthalmopathy. CDR3s include the opening cysteine and the closing phenylalanine or tryptophan. The D gene is left open where the match is weak. For some rows the clone size is stated as once, few or many, or as a class when expanded; others skip it.

j_call clone_size d_call v_call cdr3_aa cdr3_nt
TRBJ1-4 many . TRBV2 CASRGYIAELFF TGTGCCTCCAGGGGTTATATTGCAGAACTGTTTTTT
TRBJ1-1 few . TRBV6-1 CASAGTRNTEAFF TGTGCCAGCGCCGGGACACGGAACACTGAAGCTTTCTTT
TRBJ2-7 many . TRBV28 CASRRQFTYEQYF TGTGCCAGCAGACGACAGTTTACCTACGAGCAGTACTTC
TRBJ2-7 many TRBD1 TRBV28 CASGIQGAGEQYF TGTGCCAGCGGCATACAGGGGGCAGGCGAGCAGTACTTC
TRBJ2-1 . . TRBV2 CASSVRGLNYNEQFF TGTGCCAGCAGTGTGCGGGGACTGAACTACAATGAGCAGTTCTTC
TRBJ2-6 . TRBD1 TRBV6-1 CASSESWFGTDAF TGTGCCAGCAGTGAATCGTGGTTCGGGACAGATGCTTTC
TRBJ2-1 many TRBD2 TRBV2 CASRDILAGWGAYEQFF TGTGCCAGCAGGGACATACTAGCGGGATGGGGGGCGTATGAGCAGTTCTTC
TRBJ1-6 many TRBD1 TRBV2 CASSEAGQGAGSPLHF TGTGCCAGCAGTGAAGCGGGACAGGGGGCAGGTTCACCCCTCCACTTT
TRBJ1-2 many . TRBV20-1 CSARSRGEGVNYGYTF TGCAGTGCTAGATCCCGGGGAGAGGGTGTGAACTATGGCTACACCTTC
TRBJ2-5 many . TRBV11-2 CASRGKQETQYF TGTGCCAGCAGGGGTAAACAAGAGACCCAGTACTTC
TRBJ1-2 . TRBD1 TRBV24-1 CATSDNPDRGRGYTF TGTGCCACCAGTGATAACCCCGACAGGGGCCGTGGCTACACCTTC